This TCR beta chain is from a study of cytomegalovirus exposure and HLA in healthy donors. At the level of the study: The same platform was used for the 100 to 150 validation repertoires and the approximately 670 first-cohort repertoires, a later analysis reported. Study outcomes and limitations: Rarity held for most TCR sequences, but there were some public TCRs that occurred in many donors. The study designated 164 TCR beta chains cytomegalovirus-associated.

Separate from the 666-subject first cohort, the approximately 120-subject validation cohort was the one that the donors belonged to. On this clone itself: The antigen is undetermined.

Using immunoSEQ multiplex PCR, the repertoire was profiled, and TCRdb retains in-frame clones only, with some absent. This table holds about 150,000 clones, 85% to 90% found once. Trimming shortened V by 7 bases and J by 6 bases, and 15 bases separated the two germline ends. The CDR3 covers 13 residues. The germline V gene encodes CDR1 SGDLS and CDR2 YYNGEE. This TCR came from a young woman in good health and CMV-seropositive. Sequences were obtained from PBMCs. The V call is TRBV9, the J call TRBJ2-3; tentatively, D is TRBD2 (5 bases). Here the CDR3 DNA reads TGTGCCAGCGGGAGTGCCCTCCGGGATACGCAGTATTTT. Translation gives CASGSALRDTQYF.